These T cell receptor beta chains were read from a single sample in a study of post-analysis software for immune sequencing data. TCRdb used MiXCR to reprocess the PCR reads, holding one entry per CDR3 protein. The sample lists about 540,000 distinct CDR3 sequences; around a third were seen once. The specimen was blood. The receptor source for this set is a girl aged 2-17 years with multiple sclerosis. Both conserved end residues are trimmed from each CDR3. D genes are given only for firm matches.

j_gene	d_gene	v_gene	CDR3aa
TRBJ2-1	TRBD2	TRBV3-1	ASSQEYSGGYNEQF
TRBJ2-5	TRBD2	TRBV24-1	GTSEPPGLAGGPQETQY
TRBJ1-4	-	TRBV6-5	ASGQRALNEKLF
TRBJ2-3	TRBD1	TRBV7-2	ASSTRQGNTDTQY
TRBJ2-3	-	TRBV7-8	ASSLAARKTDTQY
TRBJ2-1	TRBD2	TRBV20-1	SARDLLAGGNEQF
TRBJ2-1	TRBD2	TRBV11-2	ASSLDWGLAYEQF
-	-	TRBV5-6	ASSLWNQGTEQY
TRBJ2-3	-	TRBV27	ASSTPGAKRTDTQY
TRBJ1-5	TRBD1	TRBV27	ASSLGQGPNQPQH
TRBJ2-3	-	TRBV6-2/TRBV6-3	ASSGDRPHFTDTQY
TRBJ2-7	TRBD1	TRBV12-3/TRBV12-4	ASSRDRSPYEQY
TRBJ2-1	-	TRBV20-1	SAPLPLYNEQF
TRBJ1-5	TRBD1	TRBV12-3/TRBV12-4	ASSFGVTGGLDQPQH
TRBJ1-2	-	TRBV4-1	ASTTPGGLTYGYT
TRBJ1-6	-	TRBV5-4	ASSLGPESSPLH
TRBJ2-7	-	TRBV7-2	ASSPSAGLYEQY
TRBJ2-3	-	TRBV29-1	SVTREDTQY
TRBJ2-1	TRBD2	TRBV7-3	ASSPTSGGAGEQF
TRBJ1-1	-	TRBV6-6	ASNGLGNTEAF
TRBJ2-4	-	TRBV20-1	SARVGVFSNTELAKNIQY
TRBJ2-4	-	TRBV29-1	SVGPGTGNIQY
TRBJ2-1	TRBD1	TRBV9	ASSVVGTGAPYNEQF
TRBJ1-5	TRBD1	TRBV20-1	SAFGQGGHLDNQPQH
TRBJ2-7	-	TRBV28	ASSFGDRYTGEQY
TRBJ1-1	-	TRBV4-1	ASSQGDGEQDTEAF
TRBJ2-1	-	TRBV12-2	ASRLGPRVRHAEQF
TRBJ2-7	TRBD2	TRBV20-1	SAGGDTSYEQY
TRBJ2-5	-	TRBV10-2	ATSGDQPQETQY
TRBJ2-7	-	TRBV12-3/TRBV12-4	ASNAAGGNYEQY
TRBJ1-5	-	TRBV24-1	ATSDLGAGQPQH
TRBJ2-1	-	TRBV20-1	SGDQSKSYNEQF
TRBJ1-2	-	TRBV7-2	ASALTGYGYT
TRBJ2-5	TRBD2	TRBV7-8	ASSFPGLAEETQY
TRBJ2-1	TRBD1	TRBV29-1	SVLTGQGRNEQF
TRBJ2-3	TRBD1	TRBV20-1	SARDGTGVHTDTQY
TRBJ1-2	-	TRBV29-1	SVLTEDYGYT
TRBJ2-5	TRBD2	TRBV3-1	ASSQKGTSGQETQY
TRBJ1-2	TRBD1	TRBV10-3	AISEPDRSPFYYGYT
TRBJ2-3	-	TRBV20-1	SARGIDTQY
TRBJ1-1	-	TRBV10-3	AISAGAVNTEAF
TRBJ1-1	-	TRBV6-1	ASASTGSVAEAF
TRBJ2-5	-	TRBV7-8	ATQAGWETQY
TRBJ1-6	-	TRBV4-2	ASSQEKGQEDSPLH
TRBJ2-7	TRBD2	TRBV7-9	ASSMGLVYEQY
TRBJ2-5	TRBD1	TRBV5-1	ASSSPGQGVYVQY
TRBJ2-7	-	TRBV12-3/TRBV12-4	ASTLGFRGAPGY